The text below deals with one T cell receptor (beta chain). This sample was included in a study of blood T cell repertoires in COVID-19. Authors' processing steps: It was from reference gene primer amplification that nucleated cell counts were estimated. Clones were sequenced by immunoSEQ multiplex PCR, and TCRdb holds only the in-frame ones, with some missing. V and J calls and clone size come straight from that table; D and trimming were deduced from the DNA. The table has 390,000 or so clones, around 87% seen once; the top ten hold approximately 9.3%. Per the germline V gene, CDR1 is SGHDT and CDR2 is YYEEEE. CDR3 length: 14 amino acids. V lost 4 bases, J lost 6 bases, and 15 bases lay in between.

This clonotype was sampled from a woman aged 50 to 60 who had recovered from COVID-19. The V call is TRBV5-6, the J call TRBJ2-3, with a possible D match to TRBD1 (6 bases). Sequences were obtained from PBMCs or T cells enriched from blood (not recorded which). The CDR3 region is CASSIDRRPDTQYF. The CDR3 DNA reads as TGTGCCAGCAGCATAGACAGGAGACCGGATACGCAGTATTTT.